A selection of T cell receptor beta chains follows, all from one sample in a study of PD-1 blockade in classical Hodgkin lymphoma. Data came from immunoSEQ multiplex PCR; TCRdb stores just in-frame clones and leaves some out. The table records tens of thousands of clones, 80% to 95% of them present only once. This material consisted of CD4+ T cells from blood, taken at baseline. The receptors originated from a human donor with classical Hodgkin lymphoma. Both conserved end residues are part of each CDR3. D genes are given only for firm matches. The size field is filled for only some rows; it gives once, few, many or a size class.

TRBV7-2	TRBJ1-4	NA	NA	TGTGCCAGCAGCCTTACAGGGTACAGCCAAAAAAAACTGTTTTTT	CASSLTGYSQKKLFF
TRBV19	TRBJ1-5	NA	NA	TGTGCCAGTAGTATAACGAAGGGCGTGGGAGGCAATCAGCCCCAGCATTTT	CASSITKGVGGNQPQHF
TRBV30	TRBJ1-5	NA	once	TGTGCCTGGAGTGTATGGACAGCAAGTCAGCCCCAGCATTTT	CAWSVWTASQPQHF
TRBV4-1	TRBJ2-3	TRBD2	NA	TGCGCCAGCAGCCAAGAGGGACTAGCGGGGCGCACAGATACGCAGTATTTT	CASSQEGLAGRTDTQYF
TRBV7-7	TRBJ2-5	NA	NA	TGTGCCAGCAGCTTGGGACACCAACAAGAGACCCAGTACTTC	CASSLGHQQETQYF
TRBV7-9	TRBJ1-5	NA	NA	TGTGCCAGCAGCTTAAGTCCGGGTCCTTATCAGCCCCAGCATTTT	CASSLSPGPYQPQHF
TRBV10-3	TRBJ2-1	NA	NA	TGTGCCATCAGTGAGTCGATGGTACCGGGAACTAGGGGATACAATGAGCAGTTCTTC	CAISESMVPGTRGYNEQFF
TRBV10-3	TRBJ1-3	NA	once	TGTGCCACCCGACAGAGCTCTGGAAACACCATATATTTT	CATRQSSGNTIYF
TRBV11-3	TRBJ2-7	TRBD1	NA	TGTGCCAGCAGCCCGAGACAGGGGGAATACGAGCAGTACTTC	CASSPRQGEYEQYF
TRBV7-6	TRBJ2-1	NA	NA	TGTGCCAGCAGCTTAGTTTCAGGGAAGAATGAGCAGTTCTTC	CASSLVSGKNEQFF
TRBV28	TRBJ2-7	TRBD2	once	TGTGCCAGCAGTCCAAGTAGCGGGAGGGCCTACGAGCAGTACTTC	CASSPSSGRAYEQYF
TRBV5-1	TRBJ2-3	TRBD2	NA	TGCGCCAGCAGCTTCGGCCGGGGAAGAGTCGCGGGGGGTAGAACAGATACGCAGTATTTT	CASSFGRGRVAGGRTDTQYF
TRBV2	TRBJ1-2	NA	NA	TGTGCCAGCAGCCTGAAGCGGGGAGAAACCCTCTATGGCTACACCTTC	CASSLKRGETLYGYTF
TRBV6-6	TRBJ2-4	NA	once	TGTGCCAGCGGAGGGACCCCCAAAGCCAAAAACATTCAGTACTTC	CASGGTPKAKNIQYF
TRBV11-3	TRBJ2-2	TRBD2	NA	TGTGCCAGCAGCCCGGGGACTAGCGGGAGGGGACGGGCCGGGGAGCTGTTTTTT	CASSPGTSGRGRAGELFF
TRBV28	TRBJ1-4	NA	NA	TGTGCCAGCAGTTTGGGACAACTAGAAAAACTGTTTTTT	CASSLGQLEKLFF
TRBV2	TRBJ2-7	NA	NA	TGTGCCAGCAGTGAACAATTTCGTGAGCAGTACTTC	CASSEQFREQYF
TRBV27	TRBJ1-4	TRBD1	NA	TGTGCCAGCAGTCCTCAGGGGGCGCGGGGAGAAAAACTGTTTTTT	CASSPQGARGEKLFF
TRBV5-5	TRBJ1-1	NA	NA	TGTGCCAGCAGCGAAGCCGGGGTGAACACTGAAGCTTTCTTT	CASSEAGVNTEAFF
TRBV5-4	TRBJ2-7	NA	NA	TGTGCCAGCAGTTCCGACACAATTAACTACGAGCAGTACTTC	CASSSDTINYEQYF
TRBV6-1	TRBJ1-2	NA	NA	TGTGCCAGCACCCTGACCTCTCTAGGGGGCTACACCTTC	CASTLTSLGGYTF
TRBV6-6	TRBJ2-7	TRBD1	NA	TGTGCCAGCAGTTTGGACAGGGTTGGCTACGAGCAGTACTTC	CASSLDRVGYEQYF
TRBV18	TRBJ2-2	NA	NA	TGTGCCAGCCTAGCAGGGTCGAACACCGGGGAGCTGTTTTTT	CASLAGSNTGELFF
TRBV28	TRBJ2-1	TRBD1	NA	TGTGCCAGCAGGCCGGGACAGGGGTCAACTTCTTACAATGAGCAGTTCTTC	CASRPGQGSTSYNEQFF
TRBV7-9	TRBJ1-1	TRBD1	NA	TGTGCCAGCAGCTTCGACAGGGGAAAGGTAGACACTGAAGCTTTCTTT	CASSFDRGKVDTEAFF
TRBV11-2	TRBJ2-5	NA	NA	TGTGCCAGCAGGAAAGAGGGTCGCAGGAGGGGGATACAAGAGACCCAGTACTTC	CASRKEGRRRGIQETQYF
TRBV6-4	TRBJ2-1	TRBD1	NA	TGTGCCAGCAGTGTGGCCCACACGGTGCGGACAGGGCGCTCCTACAATGAGCAGTTCTTC	CASSVAHTVRTGRSYNEQFF
TRBV28	TRBJ2-7	NA	NA	TGTGCCAGCAGACTCACGCAGGCTTTTGGGGGATCCTACGAGCAGTACTTC	CASRLTQAFGGSYEQYF
TRBV5-1	TRBJ2-7	NA	NA	TGCGCCAGCAGCTCCCAAGTTTCCTACGAGCAGTACTTC	CASSSQVSYEQYF
TRBV6-5	TRBJ2-2	NA	NA	TGTGCCAGCAGGACAATCGGCACCGGGGAGCTGTTTTTT	CASRTIGTGELFF
TRBV10-2	TRBJ1-5	TRBD1	NA	TGCGCCAGCAGTCCAGGGGGCTGGAGCAATCAGCCCCAGCATTTT	CASSPGGWSNQPQHF
TRBV28	TRBJ1-5	NA	NA	TGTGCCAGCAGTTTAAACTCCCGGGTGATTAATCAGCCCCAGCATTTT	CASSLNSRVINQPQHF
TRBV19	TRBJ2-1	TRBD1	NA	TGTGCCAGTACCAAATCCGGGACAGGGGTAGCGATTAGGTCCAATGAGCAGTTCTTC	CASTKSGTGVAIRSNEQFF
TRBV6-1	TRBJ1-2	NA	NA	TGTGCCAGCAGTGACCCATCGGGGGCAGTTAGAGTTAGCGGCTACACCTTC	CASSDPSGAVRVSGYTF
TRBV19	TRBJ1-1	NA	NA	TGTGCCAGTAGTATTTTGTTCGTGGCAGACGACACTGAAGCTTTCTTT	CASSILFVADDTEAFF
TRBV28	TRBJ2-7	NA	few	TGTGCCAGCAGTTTGTTAGGGCTGGCGGGATCTTTCTACGAGCAGTACTTC	CASSLLGLAGSFYEQYF
TRBV7-2	TRBJ1-3	NA	NA	TGTGCCAGCAGCTTAGTCGGGGGATTCTCTGGAAACACCATATATTTT	CASSLVGGFSGNTIYF
TRBV6-6	TRBJ2-1	NA	NA	TGTGCCAGCAGCCGTCCTTACAATGAGCAGTTCTTC	CASSRPYNEQFF
TRBV15	TRBJ2-2	TRBD2	NA	TGTGCCACCAGCAGAGATGCCCGACTAGCGGGCCCCGGGGAGCTGTTTTTT	CATSRDARLAGPGELFF